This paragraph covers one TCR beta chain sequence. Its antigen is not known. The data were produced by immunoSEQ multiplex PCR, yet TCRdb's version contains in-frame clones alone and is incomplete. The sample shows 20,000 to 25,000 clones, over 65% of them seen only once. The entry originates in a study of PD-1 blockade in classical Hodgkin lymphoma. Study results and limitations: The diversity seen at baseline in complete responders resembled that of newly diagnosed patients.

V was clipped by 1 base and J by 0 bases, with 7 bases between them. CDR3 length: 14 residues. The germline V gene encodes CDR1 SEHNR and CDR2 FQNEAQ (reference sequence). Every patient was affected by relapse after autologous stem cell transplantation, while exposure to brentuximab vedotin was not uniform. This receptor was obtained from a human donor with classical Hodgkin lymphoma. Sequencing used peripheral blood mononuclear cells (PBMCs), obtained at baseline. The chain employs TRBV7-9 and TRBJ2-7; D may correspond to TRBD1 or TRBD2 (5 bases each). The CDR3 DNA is TGTGCCAGCAGCTTAGATGGGGGCTCCTACGAGCAGTACTTC. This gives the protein CASSLDGGSYEQYF.